This TCR beta chain was identified during a study of cytomegalovirus exposure and HLA in healthy donors. This clone turned up a few times. CDR1 is SGHRS, CDR2 YFSETQ, per germline. Trimming pared 3 bases from V and 2 bases from J, leaving 9 bases between. This CDR3 has 13 amino acids. The method was immunoSEQ multiplex PCR; TCRdb's version includes in-frame clones alone and lacks a portion of them. Among about 200,000 clones listed, about 81% were seen once. The sequence was collected from a woman aged 25 to 39 in good health and CMV-seronegative. The sample comprised PBMCs. The chain recombines TRBV5-1 with TRBJ2-7, with D tentatively TRBD1 (6 bases). The CDR3 bases are TGCGCCAGCAGCTGGGACAAAACCTACGAGCAGTACTTC. Protein product: CASSWDKTYEQYF. Filled out from reference TRBV5-1 and TRBJ2-7, the complete variable domain reads KAGVTQTPRYLIKTRGQQVTLSCSPISGHRSVSWYQQTPGQGLQFLFEYFSETQRNKGNFPGRFSGRQFSNSRSEMNVSTLELGDSALYLCASSWDKTYEQYFGPGTRLTVT.